Following are 26 T cell receptor beta chains from one sample sequenced in a study of shared clonotypes between healthy human individuals. TCRdb's copy holds only in-frame clones and misses some; the assay was immunoSEQ multiplex PCR. The sample contains around 320,000 clones, roughly 84% of which appear only once. Sequenced material: memory CD8+ T cells sorted from blood. The sample's subset: CD45RO+ cells pooled with CCR7-negative TemRA cells. The receptors come from a man aged 18 to 30 in good health.

The rearrangement links TRBV11-2 to TRBJ1-1; TRBD1 might be the D (5 bases). The CDR3 runs 15 residues. V was trimmed by 5 bases and J by 4 bases, leaving 17 bases between them. From germline, CDR1 is SGHAT and CDR2 FQNNGV. CDR3 coding DNA: TGTGCCAGCAGCCCATCGTCGGGACCGGGCACTGAAGCTTTCTTT. It specifies CASSPSSGPGTEAFF. The whole variable domain, filled in from reference TRBV11-2 and TRBJ1-1, reads EAGVAQSPRYKIIEKRQSVAFWCNPISGHATLYWYQQILGQGPKLLIQFQNNGVVDDSQLPKDRFSAERLKGVDSTLKIQPAKLEDSAVYLCASSPSSGPGTEAFFGQGTRLTVV.

The chain combines TRBV18 with TRBJ2-7; the match to TRBD1 covers 8 bases. CDR1 and CDR2 from the germline V gene are KGHSH and LQKENI. V shed 3 bases and J 5 bases; nucleotides not matched to a gene: 6. This CDR3 is 14 amino acids long. DNA for the CDR3: TGTGCCAGCTCACCGACAGGGGTCGTCGACGAGCAGTACTTC. Its translation is CASSPTGVVDEQYF. The full variable domain, with the rest looked up from reference TRBV18 and TRBJ2-7, is NAGVMQNPRHLVRRRGQEARLRCSPMKGHSHVYWYRQLPEEGLKFMVYLQKENIIDESGMPKERFSAEFPKEGPSILRIQQVVRGDSAAYFCASSPTGVVDEQYFGPGTRLTVT.

V gene TRBV7-2 combines with J gene TRBJ2-7, with a tentative D call TRBD2 (5 bases). There are 15 residues in the CDR3. In germline, CDR1 is SGHTA, CDR2 FQGNSA. Trimming took off 7 bases at V and 2 bases at J, with 18 bases between the two ends. The CDR3 DNA reads as TGTGCCAGCACATCCGGGGTGGGGAACGCCTACGAGCAGTACTTC. This sequence encodes CASTSGVGNAYEQYF.

The chain joins TRBV4-3 to TRBJ2-7; D possibly corresponds to TRBD1 (6 bases). The length of the CDR3 is 14 residues. V lost 4 bases and J lost 0, with 10 bases in between. Per the germline V gene, CDR1 is LGHNA and CDR2 is YSLEER. CDR3 sequence reads: CASSPRDNSYEQYF. The CDR3 DNA reads TGCGCCAGCAGCCCCCGGGACAACTCCTACGAGCAGTACTTC.

This clone was counted once. The V call is TRBV19, the J call TRBJ1-2; tentatively, D is TRBD1 (5 bases). Trimming shortened V by 3 bases and J by 8 bases, and 10 bases separated the two germline ends. The CDR3 sequence is 12 residues long. Germline-derived CDR1 and CDR2 are LNHDA and SQIVND (reference sequence). The CDR3 bases are TGTGCCAGTAGTATGAGGGGTGGAGGCTACACCTTC. It yields the protein CASSMRGGGYTF.

This chain joins TRBV7-9 and TRBJ2-7; perhaps TRBD2 as D (6 bases). V dropped 5 bases and J dropped 0 bases, with 20 bases sitting between them. This CDR3 region has 17 residues. Germline-derived CDR1 and CDR2 are SEHNR and FQNEAQ (reference sequence). DNA for the CDR3: TGTGCCAGCAGCCCGGGAGAGGGCGAAAGCTTCTCCTACGAGCAGTACTTC. It is translated as CASSPGEGESFSYEQYF. Together with reference TRBV7-9 and TRBJ2-7, the CDR3 gives the full variable domain: DTGVSQNPRHKITKRGQNVTFRCDPISEHNRLYWYRQTLGQGPEFLTYFQNEAQLEKSRLLSDRFSAERPKGSFSTLEIQRTEQGDSAMYLCASSPGEGESFSYEQYFGPGTRLTVT.

This chain links TRBV19 with TRBJ1-5, with D unresolved. V gave up 5 bases and J gave up 6 bases, with 11 bases separating them. The CDR3 runs to 13 residues. In germline, CDR1 is LNHDA, CDR2 SQIVND (reference sequence). The CDR3 bases are TGTGCCAGTAGTCGGGCAGGTATTCAGCCCCAGCATTTT. Translation gives CASSRAGIQPQHF.

The chain employs TRBV30 and TRBJ1-1; 7 bases match TRBD1. The CDR3 is 13 amino acids. The germline V gene has CDR1 GTSNPN and CDR2 SVGIG (reference sequence). V dropped 5 bases and J dropped 1; count of bases not matched to a gene: 4. CDR3 DNA: TGTGCCTGGGCCCAGGGGGGGAACACTGAAGCTTTCTTT. As protein: CAWAQGGNTEAFF.

The genes are TRBV13 and TRBJ2-7, with TRBD2 matching over 12 bases. CDR1 PRHDT and CDR2 FYEKMQ come from the germline V gene (reference sequence). Unmatched junction bases numbered 1, after V lost 1 base and J lost 0 bases. CDR3 length equals 16 residues. In DNA form, the CDR3 reads TGTGCCAGCAGCTTAGAGACTAGCGGGAGCTCCTACGAGCAGTACTTC. It encodes CASSLETSGSSYEQYF.

V is TRBV11-3 and J is TRBJ1-6; D is ambiguous. V shed 0 bases and J shed 8 bases, with 8 bases lying between them. The CDR3 contains 14 residues. The germline V gene encodes CDR1 SGHNT and CDR2 YENEEA. As DNA, the CDR3 is TGTGCCAGCAGCTTAGAGGTAGGAGATTCACCCCTCCACTTT. Amino acids: CASSLEVGDSPLHF.

The chain carries TRBV5-5 and TRBJ2-5; 9 nucleotides match TRBD1. The CDR3 extends over 14 amino acids. CDR1 is SGHKS, CDR2 YYEKEE, per germline (reference sequence). Trimming at V came to 4 bases and at J to 5 bases, leaving 6 bases not matched to a gene. CDR3 sequence reads: CASSPGTGFETQYF. In DNA, the CDR3 is TGTGCCAGCAGCCCGGGGACAGGGTTCGAGACCCAGTACTTC. Drawing the rest from reference TRBV5-5 and TRBJ2-5, the complete variable domain is DAGVTQSPTHLIKTRGQQVTLRCSPISGHKSVSWYQQVLGQGPQFIFQYYEKEERGRGNFPDRFSARQFPNYSSELNVNALLLGDSALYLCASSPGTGFETQYFGPGTRLLVL.

The V gene is TRBV4-3, the J gene TRBJ2-5; D is tentatively TRBD1 or TRBD2 (6 bases each). Germline lookup yields CDR1 LGHNA and CDR2 YSLEER. The CDR3 extends over 16 amino acids. The V and J ends lost 3 bases and 2 bases respectively, with 16 bases between them. CDR3 residues: CASSHGGGGTQETQYF. DNA for the CDR3: TGCGCCAGCAGCCATGGGGGAGGCGGGACACAAGAGACCCAGTACTTC.

The chain carries TRBV4-1 and TRBJ2-7; TRBD1 aligns across 7 bases. The germline V gene has CDR1 MGHRA and CDR2 YSYEKL. This CDR3 is 15 amino acids long. Trimming at V came to 2 bases and at J to 4 bases, leaving 8 bases not matched to a gene. CDR3 in DNA: TGCGCCAGCAGCCAACGGGACAGTGGTTCTTACGAGCAGTACTTC. Translating it yields CASSQRDSGSYEQYF.

This clone showed up just a few times. The chain is built from TRBV30 and TRBJ2-1, with D perhaps TRBD2 (6 bases). CDR3 size: 14 residues. Trimming took 7 bases from V and 4 from J, leaving 17 bases between them. The germline gives CDR1 GTSNPN, CDR2 SVGIG (reference sequence). CDR3 sequence (DNA): TGTGCCTCGTCGGAGGGCCCGGGATACAATGAGCAGTTCTTC. Its protein is CASSEGPGYNEQFF.

The chain recombines TRBV18 with TRBJ2-2, with a weak D call TRBD1 (7 bases). The length of the CDR3 is 16 residues. CDR1 and CDR2 (germline): KGHSH, LQKENI. The ends were cut back, 6 bases at V and 1 base at J, with 15 bases in the middle. The CDR3 reads CASSPQGEENTGELFF. In DNA form, the CDR3 reads TGTGCCAGCTCCCCGCAGGGGGAGGAGAACACCGGGGAGCTGTTTTTT.

The chain joins TRBV30 to TRBJ1-1; tentative D call: TRBD1 (6 bases). Deletions cut 0 bases from V and 4 bases from J, with 21 bases between. This CDR3 spans 17 amino acids. CDR1 GTSNPN and CDR2 SVGIG come from the germline V gene (reference sequence). The CDR3 protein is CAWSVRFRGEGSTEAFF. The CDR3 bases are TGTGCCTGGAGTGTACGTTTTAGGGGGGAGGGGAGCACTGAAGCTTTCTTT.

A few counts support this clone. A far larger clone is just one base off, so this is likely a read error. V usage is TRBV4-1 and J usage is TRBJ2-3; D is tentatively TRBD1 or TRBD2 (6 bases each). The germline CDR1 and CDR2 sequences are MGHRA and YSYEKL. The CDR3 is 16 residues long. The V end lost 1 base, the J end lost 5 bases, and 16 bases lay between the germline ends. DNA for the CDR3: TGCGCCAGCAGCCAAGGAGGGACGGGGGCGGGAGATACGCAGTATTTT. This encodes CASSQGGTGAGDTQYF.

Points on this clone: The same CDR3 is also encoded by other DNA sequences in this sample. The gene calls are TRBV28 and TRBJ1-1, with 7 bases identical to TRBD1. The CDR3 spans 14 residues. The germline CDR1 and CDR2 sequences are MDHEN and SYDVKM. The ends lost 4 bases at V and 4 bases at J; junction bases unmatched: 6. This chain's CDR3 is CASSSRTGGTEAFF. CDR3 DNA: TGTGCCAGCAGTTCCCGGACAGGCGGCACTGAAGCTTTCTTT.

This clone was observed a few times. V and J are TRBV7-8 and TRBJ1-5; D not resolved. This CDR3 has 13 residues. The germline V gene encodes CDR1 SGHVS and CDR2 FQNEAQ. The V and J ends lost 0 bases and 6 bases respectively, with 6 bases between them. The CDR3 DNA reads as TGTGCCAGCAGCTTAGCCGGTTCTCAGCCCCAGCATTTT. Translation: CASSLAGSQPQHF.

The chain recombines TRBV5-4 with TRBJ2-7, with a tentative D call TRBD1 (6 bases). The V gene's germline CDR1 is SGHNT and CDR2 YYREEE (reference sequence). The CDR3 has 13 amino acids. Between the trimmed V and J ends, which lost 8 bases and 0 bases, there was a span of 12 bases. CDR3 bases: TGTGCCAGTACGGTAGGGGGCTCCTACGAGCAGTACTTC. Encoded protein: CASTVGGSYEQYF. Full variable domain (rest looked up from reference TRBV5-4 and TRBJ2-7): ETGVTQSPTHLIKTRGQQVTLRCSSQSGHNTVSWYQQALGQGPQFIFQYYREEENGRGNFPPRFSGLQFPNYSSELNVNALELDDSALYLCASTVGGSYEQYFGPGTRLTVT.

This clone has only a few counts. The chain links TRBV28 to TRBJ1-2; D remains ambiguous. Germline CDR1 and CDR2: MDHEN and SYDVKM. Trimming stripped 3 bases from V and 8 bases from J, with 7 bases between. CDR3 length: 11 amino acids. The CDR3 region has the DNA TGTGCCAGCAGTTTCCTCGACGGCTACACCTTC. Its protein is CASSFLDGYTF.

V usage is TRBV5-1 and J usage is TRBJ2-5, with 9 bases matching TRBD2. The junction had 12 bases not matched to a gene; V was cut back by 4 bases and J by 5 bases. The CDR3 is 16 amino acids. Germline V lookup: CDR1 SGHRS, CDR2 YFSETQ. The DNA for the CDR3 is TGCGCCAGCAGCCCTTTCACTATAGCGGGGGTGGAGACCCAGTACTTC. It encodes CASSPFTIAGVETQYF.

The chain is built from TRBV2 and TRBJ2-5; a possible D gene is TRBD2 (6 bases). Deletions cut 5 bases from V and 5 bases from J, with 15 bases between. The V gene's germline CDR1 is SNHLY and CDR2 FYNNEI. The CDR3 consists of 14 residues. DNA of the CDR3: TGTGCCAGCAGTCTGGGGGGAGATGGTGAGACCCAGTACTTC. Protein product: CASSLGGDGETQYF.

CDR3 coding DNA: TGTGCCAGCAGCTACGACAGGGACACCGGGGAGCTGTTTTTT. The encoded protein is CASSYDRDTGELFF. The chain links TRBV28 to TRBJ2-2; 7 bases are shared with TRBD1. CDR1 and CDR2 from the germline V gene are MDHEN and SYDVKM. Unmatched junction bases numbered 4, after V lost 6 bases and J lost 3 bases. This CDR3 region has 14 residues.

This chain uses TRBV11-2 with TRBJ2-1; 8 nucleotides match TRBD2. V dropped 5 bases and J dropped 2; count of bases not matched to a gene: 11. The CDR3 loop spans 17 amino acids. Germline V gene data show CDR1 as SGHAT and CDR2 as FQNNGV. The CDR3 DNA is TGTGCCAGCAGCCGAACTAGCGGAGAGACTCCCTACAATGAGCAGTTCTTC. This sequence encodes CASSRTSGETPYNEQFF.

This clone turned up a few times. The chain combines TRBV4-1 with TRBJ2-3, with D hard to call. CDR3 size: 14 residues. V was cut by 1 base and J by 2 bases, with 7 bases left in between. Germline V gene data show CDR1 as MGHRA and CDR2 as YSYEKL. As DNA, the CDR3 is TGCGCCAGCAGCCAAGGACTGTTCACAGATACGCAGTATTTT. The encoded protein is CASSQGLFTDTQYF.